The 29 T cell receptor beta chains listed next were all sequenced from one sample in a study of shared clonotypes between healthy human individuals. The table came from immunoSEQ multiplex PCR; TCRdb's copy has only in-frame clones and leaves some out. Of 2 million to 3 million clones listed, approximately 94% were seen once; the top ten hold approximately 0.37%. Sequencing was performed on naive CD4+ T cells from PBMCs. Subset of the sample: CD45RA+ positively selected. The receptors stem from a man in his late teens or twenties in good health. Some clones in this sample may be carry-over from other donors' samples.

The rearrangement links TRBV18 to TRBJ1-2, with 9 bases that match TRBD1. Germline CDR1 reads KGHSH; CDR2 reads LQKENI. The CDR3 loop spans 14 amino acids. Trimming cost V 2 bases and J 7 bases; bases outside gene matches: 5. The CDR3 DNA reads TGTGCCAGCTCACCAGGACAGGGGTTAGGTGGCTACACCTTC. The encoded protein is CASSPGQGLGGYTF. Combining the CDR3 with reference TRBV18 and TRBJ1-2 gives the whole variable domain NAGVMQNPRHLVRRRGQEARLRCSPMKGHSHVYWYRQLPEEGLKFMVYLQKENIIDESGMPKERFSAEFPKEGPSILRIQQVVRGDSAAYFCASSPGQGLGGYTFGSGTRLTVV.

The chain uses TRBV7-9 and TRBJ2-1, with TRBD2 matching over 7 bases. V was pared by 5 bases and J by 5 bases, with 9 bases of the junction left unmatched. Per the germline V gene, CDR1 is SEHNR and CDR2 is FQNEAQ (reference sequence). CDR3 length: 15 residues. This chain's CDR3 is CASSPRLAPDNEQFF. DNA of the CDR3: TGTGCCAGCAGCCCTAGACTAGCCCCTGACAATGAGCAGTTCTTC.

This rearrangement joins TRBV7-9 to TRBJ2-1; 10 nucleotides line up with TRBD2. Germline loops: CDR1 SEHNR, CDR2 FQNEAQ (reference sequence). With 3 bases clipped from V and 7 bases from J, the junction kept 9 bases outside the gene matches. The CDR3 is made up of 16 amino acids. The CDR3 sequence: CASSFRAGGPGNEQFF. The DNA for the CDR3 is TGTGCCAGCAGCTTCCGAGCGGGAGGGCCCGGTAATGAGCAGTTCTTC.

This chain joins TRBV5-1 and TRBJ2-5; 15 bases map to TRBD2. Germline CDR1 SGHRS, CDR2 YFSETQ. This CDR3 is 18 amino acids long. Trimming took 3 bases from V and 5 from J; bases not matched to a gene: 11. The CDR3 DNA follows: TGCGCCAGCAGCTCGACGAAGGGACTAGCGGGAGGTCGGGAGACCCAGTACTTC. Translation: CASSSTKGLAGGRETQYF.

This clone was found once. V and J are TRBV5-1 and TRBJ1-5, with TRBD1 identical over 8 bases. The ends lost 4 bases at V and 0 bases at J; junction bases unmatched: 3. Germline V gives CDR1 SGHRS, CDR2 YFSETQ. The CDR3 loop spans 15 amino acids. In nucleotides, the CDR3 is TGCGCCAGCAGCATGACAGGGGTTAGCAATCAGCCCCAGCATTTT. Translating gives CASSMTGVSNQPQHF.

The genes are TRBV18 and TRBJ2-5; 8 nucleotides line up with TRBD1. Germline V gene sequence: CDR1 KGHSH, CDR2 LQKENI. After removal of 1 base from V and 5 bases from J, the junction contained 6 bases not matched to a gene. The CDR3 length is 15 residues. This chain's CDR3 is CASSPLGTGAETQYF. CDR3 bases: TGTGCCAGCTCACCACTGGGGACAGGCGCGGAGACCCAGTACTTC. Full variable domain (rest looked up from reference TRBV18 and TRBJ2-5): NAGVMQNPRHLVRRRGQEARLRCSPMKGHSHVYWYRQLPEEGLKFMVYLQKENIIDESGMPKERFSAEFPKEGPSILRIQQVVRGDSAAYFCASSPLGTGAETQYFGPGTRLLVL.

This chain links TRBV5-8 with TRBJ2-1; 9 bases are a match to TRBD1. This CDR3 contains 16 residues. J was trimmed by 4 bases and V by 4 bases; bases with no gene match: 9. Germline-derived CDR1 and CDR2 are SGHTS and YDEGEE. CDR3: CASSMGQGILYNEQFF. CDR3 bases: TGTGCCAGCAGCATGGGACAGGGAATACTATACAATGAGCAGTTCTTC.

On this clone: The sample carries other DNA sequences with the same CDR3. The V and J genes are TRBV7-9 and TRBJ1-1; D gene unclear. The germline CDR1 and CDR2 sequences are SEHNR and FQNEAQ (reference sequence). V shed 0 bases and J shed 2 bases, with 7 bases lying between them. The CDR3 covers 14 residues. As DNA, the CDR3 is TGTGCCAGCAGCTTAGCGGGAGTTAACACTGAAGCTTTCTTT. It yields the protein CASSLAGVNTEAFF.

CDR3: CASSPQIGGASYEQYF. The CDR3, as DNA: TGTGCCAGCAGCCCACAGATCGGGGGCGCGAGCTACGAGCAGTACTTC. The chain has TRBV9 and TRBJ2-7; perhaps D is TRBD1 or TRBD2 (6 bases each). Trimming cost V 4 bases and J 3 bases, with 20 bases left between them. Germline V gives CDR1 SGDLS, CDR2 YYNGEE. The CDR3 sequence is 16 residues long.

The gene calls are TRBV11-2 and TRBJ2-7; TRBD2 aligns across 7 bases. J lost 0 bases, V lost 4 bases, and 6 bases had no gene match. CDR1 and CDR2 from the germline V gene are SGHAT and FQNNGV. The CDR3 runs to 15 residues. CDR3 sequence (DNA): TGTGCCAGCAGCTCACAGCGGGACCGCTCCTACGAGCAGTACTTC. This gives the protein CASSSQRDRSYEQYF.

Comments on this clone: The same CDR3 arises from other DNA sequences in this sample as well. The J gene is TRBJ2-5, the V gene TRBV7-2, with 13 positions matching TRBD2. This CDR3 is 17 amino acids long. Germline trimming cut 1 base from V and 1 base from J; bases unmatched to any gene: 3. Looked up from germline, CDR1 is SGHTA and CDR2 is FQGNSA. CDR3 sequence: CASSLGLAGGPQETQYF. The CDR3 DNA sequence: TGTGCCAGCAGCTTAGGACTAGCGGGAGGACCCCAAGAGACCCAGTACTTC.

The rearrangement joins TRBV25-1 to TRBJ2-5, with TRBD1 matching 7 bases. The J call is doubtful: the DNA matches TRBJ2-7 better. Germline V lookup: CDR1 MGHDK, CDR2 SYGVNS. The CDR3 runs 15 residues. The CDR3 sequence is CASRETGSGFYEQYF. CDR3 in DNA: TGTGCCAGCAGAGAGACAGGGTCAGGCTTCTACGAGCAGTACTTC.

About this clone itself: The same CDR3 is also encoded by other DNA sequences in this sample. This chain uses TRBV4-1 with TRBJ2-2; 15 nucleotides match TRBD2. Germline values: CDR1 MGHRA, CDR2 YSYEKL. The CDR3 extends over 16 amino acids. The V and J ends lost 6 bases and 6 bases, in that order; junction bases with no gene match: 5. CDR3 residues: CASSRGLAGGPGELFF. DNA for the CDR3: TGCGCCAGCAGTCGTGGACTAGCGGGAGGGCCCGGGGAGCTGTTTTTT.

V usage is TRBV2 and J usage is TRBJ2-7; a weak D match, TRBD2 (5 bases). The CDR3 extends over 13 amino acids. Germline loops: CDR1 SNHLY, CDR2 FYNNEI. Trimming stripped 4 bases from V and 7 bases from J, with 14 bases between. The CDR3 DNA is TGTGCCAGCAGTGCAGAGGGTACGGGAGAGCAGTACTTC. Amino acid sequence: CASSAEGTGEQYF.

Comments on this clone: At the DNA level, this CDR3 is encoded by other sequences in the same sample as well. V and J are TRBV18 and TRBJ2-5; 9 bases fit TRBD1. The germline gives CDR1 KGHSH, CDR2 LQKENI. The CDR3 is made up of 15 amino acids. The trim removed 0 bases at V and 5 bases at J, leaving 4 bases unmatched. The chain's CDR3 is CASSPPGQGGETQYF. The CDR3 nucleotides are TGTGCCAGCTCACCACCGGGACAGGGAGGCGAGACCCAGTACTTC.

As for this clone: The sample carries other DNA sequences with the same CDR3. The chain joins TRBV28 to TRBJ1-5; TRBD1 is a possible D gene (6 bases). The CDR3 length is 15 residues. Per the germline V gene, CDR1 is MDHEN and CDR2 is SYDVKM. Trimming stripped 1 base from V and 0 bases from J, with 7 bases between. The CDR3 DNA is TGTGCCAGCAGTTTATACAGGGCTAGCAATCAGCCCCAGCATTTT. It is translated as CASSLYRASNQPQHF.

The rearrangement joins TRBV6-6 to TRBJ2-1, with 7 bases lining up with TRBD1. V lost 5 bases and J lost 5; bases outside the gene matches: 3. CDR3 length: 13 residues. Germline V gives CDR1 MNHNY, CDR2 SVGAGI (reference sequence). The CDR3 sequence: CASSQTGNNEQFF. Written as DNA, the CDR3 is TGTGCCAGCAGTCAGACAGGGAACAATGAGCAGTTCTTC.

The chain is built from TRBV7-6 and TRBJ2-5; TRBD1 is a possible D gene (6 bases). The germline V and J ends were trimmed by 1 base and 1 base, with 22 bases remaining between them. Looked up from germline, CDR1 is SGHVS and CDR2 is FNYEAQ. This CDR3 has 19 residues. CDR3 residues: CASSLGFKMTGVSQETQYF. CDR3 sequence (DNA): TGTGCCAGCAGCTTAGGGTTCAAAATGACAGGAGTATCCCAAGAGACCCAGTACTTC.

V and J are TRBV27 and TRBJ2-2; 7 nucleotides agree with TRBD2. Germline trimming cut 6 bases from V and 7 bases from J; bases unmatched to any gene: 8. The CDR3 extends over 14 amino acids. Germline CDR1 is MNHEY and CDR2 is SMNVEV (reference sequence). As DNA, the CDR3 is TGTGCCAGCAGCCTTGGCGGGAGAAGCGGGGAGCTGTTTTTT. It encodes CASSLGGRSGELFF.

Here the CDR3 DNA reads TGTGCCAGCAGTTACTCCGGCGGAGTCAACAATGAGCAGTTCTTC. Its protein is CASSYSGGVNNEQFF. V gene TRBV6-5 combines with J gene TRBJ2-1; no firm D call. The length of the CDR3 is 15 residues. V lost 0 bases and J lost 5, with 11 bases in between. The germline V gene encodes CDR1 MNHEY and CDR2 SVGAGI.

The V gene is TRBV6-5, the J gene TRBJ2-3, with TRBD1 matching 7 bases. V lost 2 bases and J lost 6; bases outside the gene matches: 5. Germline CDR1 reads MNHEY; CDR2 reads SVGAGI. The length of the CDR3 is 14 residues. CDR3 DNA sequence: TGTGCCAGCAGTTACGCCCTCAGGGGGGATACGCAGTATTTT. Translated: CASSYALRGDTQYF.

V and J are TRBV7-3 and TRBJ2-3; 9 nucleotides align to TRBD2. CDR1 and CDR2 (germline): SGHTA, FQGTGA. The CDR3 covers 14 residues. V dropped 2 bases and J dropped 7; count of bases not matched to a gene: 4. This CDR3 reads CASSLSSGVNTQYF. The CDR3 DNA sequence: TGTGCCAGCAGCTTATCTAGCGGGGTTAATACGCAGTATTTT.

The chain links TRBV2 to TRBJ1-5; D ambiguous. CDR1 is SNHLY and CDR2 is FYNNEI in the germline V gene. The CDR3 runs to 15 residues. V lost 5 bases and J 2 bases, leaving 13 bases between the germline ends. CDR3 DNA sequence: TGTGCCAGCAGTCCCCAGGCAAAGGGCAATCAGCCCCAGCATTTT. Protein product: CASSPQAKGNQPQHF.

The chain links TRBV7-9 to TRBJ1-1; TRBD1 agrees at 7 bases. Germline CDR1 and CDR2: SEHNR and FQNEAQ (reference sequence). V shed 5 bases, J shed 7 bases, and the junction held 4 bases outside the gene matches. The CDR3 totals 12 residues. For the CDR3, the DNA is TGTGCCAGCAGCCCTAACAGGGGTGAAGCTTTCTTT. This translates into CASSPNRGEAFF.

CDR3 residues: CASSHGRANTGELFF. The CDR3 coding sequence is TGTGCCAGCAGCCACGGAAGAGCGAACACCGGGGAGCTGTTTTTT. The V gene is TRBV6-1, the J gene TRBJ2-2; D not resolved. Trimming took 6 bases from V and 0 from J, leaving 11 bases between them. The germline V gene encodes CDR1 MNHNS and CDR2 SASEGT. The CDR3 spans 15 residues.

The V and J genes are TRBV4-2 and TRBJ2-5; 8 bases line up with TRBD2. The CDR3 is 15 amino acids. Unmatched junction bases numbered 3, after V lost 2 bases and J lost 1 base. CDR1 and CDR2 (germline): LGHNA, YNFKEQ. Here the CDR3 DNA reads TGTGCCAGCAGCCAATTAGCGGGATTCCAAGAGACCCAGTACTTC. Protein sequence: CASSQLAGFQETQYF.

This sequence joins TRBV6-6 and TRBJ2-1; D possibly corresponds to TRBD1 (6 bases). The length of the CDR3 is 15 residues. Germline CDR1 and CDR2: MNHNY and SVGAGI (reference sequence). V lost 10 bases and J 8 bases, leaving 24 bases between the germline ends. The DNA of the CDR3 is TGTGCCACCAAAACTCAAATCGACAGGTTGTATGAGCAGTTCTTC. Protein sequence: CATKTQIDRLYEQFF.

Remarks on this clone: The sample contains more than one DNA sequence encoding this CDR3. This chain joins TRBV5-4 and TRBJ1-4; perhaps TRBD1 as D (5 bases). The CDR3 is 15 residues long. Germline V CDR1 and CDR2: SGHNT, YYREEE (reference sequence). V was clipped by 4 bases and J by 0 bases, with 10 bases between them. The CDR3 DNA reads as TGTGCCAGCAGCCCCCAGGGTGCAACTAATGAAAAACTGTTTTTT. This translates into CASSPQGATNEKLFF.

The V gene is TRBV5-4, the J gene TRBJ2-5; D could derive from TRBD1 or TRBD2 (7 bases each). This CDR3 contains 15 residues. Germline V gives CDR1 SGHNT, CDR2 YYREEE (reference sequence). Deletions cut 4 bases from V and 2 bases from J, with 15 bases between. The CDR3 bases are TGTGCCAGCAGCCCCTCAGGGGGAGGGCAAGAGACCCAGTACTTC. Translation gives CASSPSGGGQETQYF.